This entry features one T cell receptor (beta chain) sequence. Its antigen is unknown. No much larger clone exists at a distance of one base, and base qualities are not known. The immunoSEQ kit was used, according to the manufacturer's recommendations, to generate TCR beta libraries from genomic DNA. To prepare libraries, a first multiplex PCR with proprietary primers was run, followed by a second PCR that added unique barcodes, and a bead cleanup was done after each round. Each sample batch included a kit-provided positive control reaction and a negative control reaction. The final libraries underwent checking on an Agilent 4200 TapeStation D1000 ScreenTape, volumetric pooling, and quantification by qPCR. Sequencing was performed on an Illumina NextSeq500 using a MidOutput 150-cycle cartridge, with 156 Read1 cycles, 15 Index1 cycles, and the kit custom primers. The pooled library was loaded at roughly 0.94 pM with a roughly 22% PhiX control spike-in. The authors processed their data as follows. The vendor-processed data were analyzed in R, and a clonotype was defined as all T cells that share the same CDR3 nucleotide sequence. In the clone abundance analyses, frequencies were normalized to the 10,000 most abundant clones in each sample. Public T cell clones, which averaged fewer than five per sample, were removed prior to analysis. An abundance difference of at least 32-fold between compartments was the criterion for calling clonotypes tumor-enriched or baseline blood-enriched. A beta-binomial differential abundance model was used to identify clonotypes that were expanded or contracted between blood time points. Tumor-blood repertoire similarity was measured with the Baroni-Urbani and Buser coefficient, and groups were compared using two-tailed Wilcoxon tests in R. This immuneACCESS table, as held by TCRdb, lists in-frame sequences with V and J called but not all clones. Of the missing ones, under half trace to an unresolved V gene in checked studies; the others have no known cause. From that table come the V and J calls and clone size; the DNA was used to work out D and trimming. Across this sample there are some 95,000 clones, with approximately 86% seen only once. The top ten clones comprise approximately 8.1% of the sample.

These data originate in a study of radiation and T cells in renal cell carcinoma (dated by TCRdb to about 2020). General notes on the study: Samples came from a clinical trial, in which primary renal cell carcinomas received 15 Gy stereotactic body radiation therapy followed by nephrectomy 4 weeks later. In total, roughly 51 samples underwent TCR beta sequencing: roughly 25 tumors plus 27 peripheral blood samples. Across all 55 or so samples, several million unique CDR3 nucleotide sequences, encoding about 2,700,000 unique CDR3 amino acid sequences, were identified. The research as a whole found: An increase in top tumor clonotypes in blood was observed from baseline to 2 weeks post-radiation, followed by contraction by 4 weeks, which was taken to suggest transient expansion of tumor-resident clones. Changes in the blood repertoire were not tracked past 4 weeks after treatment. Because no pretreatment tumor biopsies were available, whether clonotypes were present in the tumor at baseline could not be determined. With a single-armed trial design, the study had no way to address how radiation dose or scheduling affects the TCR repertoire.

According to the germline V gene, CDR1 reads SGDLS and CDR2 reads YYNGEE. V loses 2 bases of germline sequence and J loses 0 bases, and the interval between the two ends is 12 bases. Its CDR3 holds 16 amino acids, cysteine through phenylalanine. The CDR3 DNA has 48 bases and is translated from base 1. The time point label of this sample denotes: baseline pretreatment blood. Read against the paper, the sample's treatment or condition label means: 15 Gy SBRT to primary tumor, nephrectomy 4 weeks later. To track tumor-enriched clonotypes, serial peripheral blood was sampled from radiation-treated patients at baseline and at 2 weeks and 4 weeks after SBRT. All patients had renal cell carcinoma with clear cell pathology. The QIAamp DNA Blood Mini Kit (Qiagen) was used to prepare genomic DNA for TCR sequencing. Only samples passing all quality control checks were included in the analyses.

The V and J segments used are TRBV9 and TRBJ2-1, with a weak D call of TRBD2 (5 bases match). The source is a man aged 50-59 years with renal cell carcinoma. Sequenced material: blood, taken from a patient whose treatment included radiotherapy and nephrectomy. CDR3 loop: CASSVTSRDSYNEQFF. The DNA reads as follows: TGTGCCAGCAGCGTTACAAGCCGGGACTCCTACAATGAGCAGTTCTTC. The variable domain in full, with residues beyond the CDR3 obtained from the reference TRBV9 and TRBJ2-1 genes, is DSGVTQTPKHLITATGQRVTLRCSPRSGDLSVYWYQQSLDQGLQFLIQYYNGEERAKGNILERFSAQQFPDLHSELNLSSLELGDSALYFCASSVTSRDSYNEQFFGPGTRLTVL.